Reported below is one TCR beta chain. The antigen it recognizes is unknown. No quality values exist for individual bases; no much larger clone is one base distant. This entry belongs to a study of blood T cells in healthy people across ages (dated by TCRdb to between 2014 and 2017). In the study overall: In model experiments, roughly one uniquely barcoded TCR beta cDNA molecule per two T cells was captured by template switching. To avoid experimental bias, donors of different ages were distributed randomly across sequencing lanes. Using the same blood draw, the study looked at two additional independent replicas of 1 million unique cDNA reads for two donors, one aged 18 to 30 and the other aged 80 or older. The donors were divided into four age groups: young (average approximately 17 years), middle-aged (approximately 41), aged (approximately 62) and long-lived (roughly 82). Using deep sequencing normalized with unique cDNA molecular identifiers, the study measured how TCR beta repertoire diversity changes with age.

Donors were 30 to 45 systemically healthy Caucasian individuals from Russia aged 6 to 90 years. Approximately 9.3 milliliters of peripheral blood were collected from each donor into EDTA-treated Vacutainer tubes. Ficoll-Paque density-gradient centrifugation was used to isolate PBMCs, with at least 7 million obtained per sample. Trizol reagent was used to extract total RNA from the PBMCs, yielding at least 5.5 micrograms per sample. The percentages of naive CD45RAhigh/CD27high T cells were determined by flow cytometry on a PBMC aliquot from every donor. Deletion took 3 bases off V and 5 bases off J, with a span of 18 bases between the germline ends. Measured from the cysteine to the phenylalanine, the CDR3 is 16 residues long. Only the CDR3 part of the read is kept: 48 bases, read in frame from the first base. The library was prepared using 5' RACE. This sample was sequenced with an Illumina HiSeq 2500. A second about 7 to 12 cycle PCR used a sample-barcoded 5' primer and a J-beta primer mix. A template-switch 5' adaptor carrying 12 random nucleotides introduced a unique molecular identifier onto each TCR beta cDNA molecule. Each sample yielded at least 3 million CDR3-containing paired-end reads. The Mint cDNA synthesis kit, primed by a TRBC-specific oligonucleotide, was used to synthesize first-strand cDNA from all RNA. Following uracil-DNA glycosylase treatment, a first 18-cycle PCR with universal primers M1SS and BC2_uni_R was performed on all cDNA. In the authors' own workflow: Each sample was normalized by randomly selecting 1 million high-quality reads, each carrying a distinct molecular identifier. Reads with shared molecular identifiers were discarded instead of being binned into consensus sequences. MiTCR, with a Q25 quality threshold and the strictest error-elimination algorithm, was used for CDR3 identification, clonotype clustering and error correction. A nonparametric unseen species model with Euler transformation was used to estimate a lower bound on total TCR beta diversity. TCRdb took the public reads, trimmed them with fastp at Q25, ran MiXCR for clone calling and kept in-frame beta chains. One record per CDR3 amino acid sequence lists the most common genes and DNA. The V and J calls and clone size are TCRdb's, not the authors'. Across this sample there are some 900,000 distinct CDR3 sequences, with around 49% seen only once. Clones ranked in the top ten supply around an eighth of the sample.

Study-wide findings and limitations: Estimates of total diversity based on one million sequenced T cells were regarded as lower bounds and as underestimates. As age increased, observed TCR beta diversity per million T cells dropped in a roughly linear way, and a significant reduction was already evident by age 40. There was a strong correlation between observed TCR beta diversity and the percentage of naive T cells measured by flow cytometry. Since profiling was done on bulk unsorted PBMCs, naive and antigen-experienced compartments could not be conclusively compared. Because donor CMV infection status was unknown, age-related changes in expanded clonotypes were potentially confounded. Compared with the aged group, more naive CD4+ T cells, fewer expanded clones and increased TCR diversity were shown by the long-lived group, suggesting age selection.

The chain employs TRBV12-3 or TRBV12-4 and TRBJ2-3; the D segment could be TRBD2, given 5 matching bases. Sequencing was performed on blood. The source of this sequence is a man between 25 and 39 years old in good health. CDR3 sequence: CASSLGLAVLRDTQYF. The DNA reads as follows: TGTGCCAGCAGTTTGGGCCTAGCCGTTCTCCGAGATACGCAGTATTTT.